What follows describes a single TCR beta chain. Generated by immunoSEQ multiplex PCR, the TCRdb table keeps only in-frame clones and is missing some. There are about 81,000 clones in the sample; around 96% occur only once, and around 0.2% lies in the top ten. These data originate in a study of technical replicates of blood from a handful of donors. V was pared by 6 bases and J by 1 base, with 15 bases between. Germline V gives CDR1 SQVTM, CDR2 ANQGSEA. The CDR3 extends over 14 amino acids. This clonotype was obtained from a human donor in good health. V gene TRBV29-1 combines with J gene TRBJ1-1; D uncertain. The sample comprised T cells isolated from PBMCs. CDR3 DNA: TGCAGCGTGCCCCTAGAGGGCGGGAACACTGAAGCTTTCTTT. This translates into CSVPLEGGNTEAFF.